This T cell receptor beta chain was recorded in a study of OX40 agonist ivuxolimab in advanced cancers. Study as a whole: Aged roughly 20 to 85 with a mean of around 60 years, they were around 79% male. It was permissible to have had prior anti-PD-1, anti-PD-L1 or anti-CTLA-4 therapy, and about 40% had some.

Study observations and caveats: The study observed clonal expansion of CD4+ and CD8+ blood T cells by week 6 at 0.1 to 3.0 mg/kg.

TCRdb keeps only in-frame clones here, not all; method: immunoSEQ multiplex PCR. The data show tens of thousands of clones, approximately 88% seen once. Turning to this clone: Its antigen is unidentified.

This CDR3 has 16 amino acids. V was clipped by 1 base and J by 6 bases, with 14 bases between them. Germline CDR1 SGHRS, CDR2 YFSETQ. The chain links TRBV5-1 to TRBJ1-6; perhaps TRBD1 as D (6 bases). The sequencing here drew on CD4+ or CD8+ T cells sorted from blood, taken in a trial of the OX40 agonist ivuxolimab. The sequence derives from an adult with an advanced solid tumor such as melanoma, head and neck, liver or kidney cancer. Here the CDR3 reads CASSLLVTGGNSPLHF. The CDR3 DNA follows: TGCGCCAGCAGCTTGCTCGTGACAGGAGGTAATTCACCCCTCCACTTT.